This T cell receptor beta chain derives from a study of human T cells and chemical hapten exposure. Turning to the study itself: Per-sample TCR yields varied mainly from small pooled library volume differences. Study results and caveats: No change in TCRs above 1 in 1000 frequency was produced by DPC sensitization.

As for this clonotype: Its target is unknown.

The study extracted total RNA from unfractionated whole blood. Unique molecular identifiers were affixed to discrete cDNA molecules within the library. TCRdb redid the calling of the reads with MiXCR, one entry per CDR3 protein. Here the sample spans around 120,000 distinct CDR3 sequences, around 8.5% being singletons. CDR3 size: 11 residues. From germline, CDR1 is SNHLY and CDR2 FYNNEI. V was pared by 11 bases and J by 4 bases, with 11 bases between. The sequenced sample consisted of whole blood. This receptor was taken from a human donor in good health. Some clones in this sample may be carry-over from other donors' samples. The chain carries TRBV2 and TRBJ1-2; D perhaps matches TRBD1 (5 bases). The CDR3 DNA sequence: TGTGCCGGACGGGGCCTCTATGGCTACACCTTC. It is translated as CAGRGLYGYTF.